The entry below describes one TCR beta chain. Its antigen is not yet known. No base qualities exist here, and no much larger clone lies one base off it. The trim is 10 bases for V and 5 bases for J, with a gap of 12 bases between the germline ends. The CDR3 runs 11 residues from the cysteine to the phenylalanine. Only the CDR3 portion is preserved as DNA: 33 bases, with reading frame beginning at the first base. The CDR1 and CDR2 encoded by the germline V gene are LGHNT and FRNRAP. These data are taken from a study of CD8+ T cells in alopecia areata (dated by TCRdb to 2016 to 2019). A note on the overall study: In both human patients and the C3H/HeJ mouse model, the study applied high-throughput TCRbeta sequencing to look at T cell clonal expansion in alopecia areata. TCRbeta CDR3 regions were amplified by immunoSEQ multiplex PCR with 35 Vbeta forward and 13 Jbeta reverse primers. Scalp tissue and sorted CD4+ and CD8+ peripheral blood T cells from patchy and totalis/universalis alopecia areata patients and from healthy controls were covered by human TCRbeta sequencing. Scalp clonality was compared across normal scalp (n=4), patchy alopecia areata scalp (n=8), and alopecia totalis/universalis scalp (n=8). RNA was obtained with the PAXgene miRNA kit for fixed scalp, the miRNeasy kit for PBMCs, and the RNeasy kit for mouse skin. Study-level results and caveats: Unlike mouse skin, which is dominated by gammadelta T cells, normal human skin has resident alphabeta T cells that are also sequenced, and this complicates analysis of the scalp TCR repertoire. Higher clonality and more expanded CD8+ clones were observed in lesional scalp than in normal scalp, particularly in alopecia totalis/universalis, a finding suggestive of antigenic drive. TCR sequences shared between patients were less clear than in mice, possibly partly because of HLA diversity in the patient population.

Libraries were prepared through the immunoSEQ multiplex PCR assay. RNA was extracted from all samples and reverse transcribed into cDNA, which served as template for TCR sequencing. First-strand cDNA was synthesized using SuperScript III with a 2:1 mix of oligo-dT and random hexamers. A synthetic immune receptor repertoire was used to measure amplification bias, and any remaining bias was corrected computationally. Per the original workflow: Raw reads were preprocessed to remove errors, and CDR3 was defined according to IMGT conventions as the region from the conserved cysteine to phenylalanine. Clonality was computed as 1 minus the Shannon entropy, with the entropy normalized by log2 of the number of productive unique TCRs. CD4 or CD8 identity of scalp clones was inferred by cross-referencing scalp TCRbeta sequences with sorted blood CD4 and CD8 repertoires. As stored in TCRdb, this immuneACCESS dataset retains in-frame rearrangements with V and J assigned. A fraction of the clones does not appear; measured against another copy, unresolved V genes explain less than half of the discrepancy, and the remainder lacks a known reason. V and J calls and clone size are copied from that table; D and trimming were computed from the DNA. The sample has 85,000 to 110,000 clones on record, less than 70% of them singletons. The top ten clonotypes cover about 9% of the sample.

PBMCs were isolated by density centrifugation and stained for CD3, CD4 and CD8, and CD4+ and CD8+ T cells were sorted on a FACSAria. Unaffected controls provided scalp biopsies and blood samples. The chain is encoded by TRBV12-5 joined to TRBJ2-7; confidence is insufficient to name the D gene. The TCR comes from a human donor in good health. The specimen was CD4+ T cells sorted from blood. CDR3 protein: CATQISDEQYF. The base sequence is TGTGCTACCCAAATTTCGGACGAGCAGTACTTC.